This is a list of T cell receptor beta chains from one sample in a study of blood T cell repertoires in COVID-19. Using immunoSEQ multiplex PCR, the repertoire was profiled, and TCRdb retains in-frame clones only, with some absent. The sample lists some 140,000 clones; around 85% were seen once. What was sequenced was peripheral blood. These receptors were collected from a woman aged 55-69 years with acute or convalescent COVID-19. CDR3s include the opening cysteine and the closing phenylalanine or tryptophan. Each record gives: J gene, D gene, V gene, clone size, CDR3 DNA, CDR3 protein. The D gene is left open where the match is weak. The size of a clone is reported for some rows only, either as once, few or many, or as a class for expanded clones.

TRBJ1-5 - TRBV6-5 - TGTGCCAGCAGTTACTCACGGGAGATCAATCAGCCCCAGCATTTT CASSYSREINQPQHF
TRBJ1-1 - TRBV6-5 - TGTGCCAGCCGAATCAACAGGGCCCTCGGTACTGAAGCTTTCTTT CASRINRALGTEAFF
TRBJ2-6 - TRBV11-2 once TGTGCCAGCAGCTTAGGCCGGGACACGTTCTCTGGGGCCAACGTCCTGACTTTC CASSLGRDTFSGANVLTF
TRBJ1-1 - TRBV19 - TGTGCCAGTAGTATTTTAAACAGGGTGAACACTGAAGCTTTCTTT CASSILNRVNTEAFF
TRBJ1-2 TRBD1 TRBV28 - TGTGCCAGCAGTGGCCCCGGACAGGGTATGGATGGCTACACCTTC CASSGPGQGMDGYTF
TRBJ2-2 - TRBV11-3 - TGTGCCAGCAGCCCTGGAGGGGTTAGCACCGGGGAGCTGTTTTTT CASSPGGVSTGELFF
TRBJ1-1 - TRBV4-1 - TGCGCCAGCAGCCACCCCGGGGGGGACGTAAAAAGGGCTGAAGCTTTCTTT CASSHPGGDVKRAEAFF
TRBJ1-3 - TRBV21-1 - TGTGCCATCCACAGACAGGCCGGAAACACCATATATTTT CAIHRQAGNTIYF
TRBJ1-6 TRBD1 TRBV4-2 - TGTGCCAGCAGCCAAGATATCATCTCAGGGACAGCTTTTAATTCACCCCTCCACTTT CASSQDIISGTAFNSPLHF
TRBJ1-2 TRBD1 TRBV7-8 - TGTGCCAGCAGCCCAGACGCAGGGGGCGTCTATAGTGGCTACACCTTC CASSPDAGGVYSGYTF
TRBJ2-7 TRBD1 TRBV9 - TGTGCCAGCAGCGTAGGGCGGACAGGGAGCTACGAGCAGTACTTC CASSVGRTGSYEQYF
TRBJ2-7 TRBD1 TRBV6-5 once TGTGCCAGCAGACGAGACAGGGACGGGTACGAGCAGTACTTC CASRRDRDGYEQYF
TRBJ1-2 - TRBV5-6 - TGTGCCAGCAGCCCGGGAACCGGTGGCTACACCTTC CASSPGTGGYTF
TRBJ1-1 TRBD1 TRBV30 few TGTGCCTGGAGTGTACAGGGGGCCACTGAAGCTTTCTTT CAWSVQGATEAFF
TRBJ2-1 TRBD2 TRBV3-1/TRBV3-2 - TGTGCCAGCAGCCTACTCACCGCGGGGGGTAACAATGAGCAGTTCTTC CASSLLTAGGNNEQFF
TRBJ2-7 TRBD1 TRBV30 - TGTGCCTGGAGTGTGGGACAGGGGTCCTACGAGCAGTACTTC CAWSVGQGSYEQYF
TRBJ1-6 - TRBV28 - TGTGCCAGCAGTTCCAATAATTCACCCCTCCACTTT CASSSNNSPLHF
TRBJ2-3 TRBD2 TRBV25-1 - TGTGCCAGCAGTGGCCCGCTGGGGGACTACACAGATACGCAGTATTTT CASSGPLGDYTDTQYF
TRBJ1-2 - TRBV6-5 - TGTGCCAGCCGGCAAGGGAGTGGCTACACCTTC CASRQGSGYTF
TRBJ1-1 - TRBV27 - TGTGCCAGCAGTTTAGTGGAGGAGGCGAACACTGAAGCTTTCTTT CASSLVEEANTEAFF
TRBJ2-5 TRBD2 TRBV5-1 once TGCGCCAGCAGCTTATTGCGGGGGGTTCAAGAGACCCAGTACTTC CASSLLRGVQETQYF
TRBJ2-3 - TRBV18 - TGTGCCAGCTCACCACCAAGCGCAGATACGCAGTATTTT CASSPPSADTQYF
TRBJ1-5 - TRBV30 - TGTGCCTGGAGTGGAGGGAGCAATCAGCCCCAGCATTTT CAWSGGSNQPQHF
TRBJ1-2 TRBD1 TRBV6-1 - TGTGCCAGCAGTGAAGGACAGGGAGGAGGCTACACCTTC CASSEGQGGGYTF
TRBJ2-7 TRBD2 TRBV3-1/TRBV3-2 - TGTGCCAGCAGCCGATCCCAGCGGGGGGGCTACGAGCAGTACTTC CASSRSQRGGYEQYF
TRBJ1-5 - TRBV12-3/TRBV12-4 - TGTGCCAGCAGTATCAGGACTGGACAGCCCCAGCATTTT CASSIRTGQPQHF
TRBJ1-5 TRBD1 TRBV5-8 - TGTGCCAGCAGCGACAGGGTGGGCAATCAGCCCCAGCATTTT CASSDRVGNQPQHF